The present entry profiles one T cell receptor (beta chain) with its context. What it binds is not known. There are 13 residues in the CDR3. The ends were cut back, 3 bases at V and 6 bases at J, with 12 bases in the middle. The germline V gene encodes CDR1 DFQATT and CDR2 SNEGSKA (reference sequence). The data stem from a study of Graves' ophthalmopathy and Graves' hyperthyroidism. CDR3 regions of TCR beta were amplified from RNA transcripts. HTBI primers primed a first-round RT-PCR, and a second-round multiplex PCR followed. TCRdb recomputed calls from the multiplex PCR reads with MiXCR, one row per CDR3 protein. The data show fewer than 650,000 distinct CDR3 sequences, with 20% to 25% seen just once and around 7% held by the top ten. Study outcomes and limitations: Ophthalmopathy could be told apart from stable hyperthyroidism by a 13-signature model (around 88% sensitivity, approximately 76% specificity).

The clonotype comes from a woman under 30 with stable Graves' hyperthyroidism. Some clones in this sample may be carry-over from other donors' samples. The specimen sequenced was peripheral blood. The chain joins TRBV20-1 to TRBJ1-5, with TRBD1 as a possible D gene (6 bases). The CDR3: CSASTGKGQPQHF. The CDR3, as DNA: TGCAGTGCTAGTACAGGGAAGGGTCAGCCCCAGCATTTT.